These 16 T cell receptor beta chains came from one sample sequenced in a study of CD8 T cells in ankylosing spondylitis. TCRdb re-derived calls from the 5' RACE reads in MiXCR, one entry per CDR3 protein. The sample gives 150,000 to 200,000 distinct CDR3 sequences, under 35% of which show up once; 6% is in the top ten. Sequencing was done on a sample of synovial fluid, either unsorted or a sorted T cell fraction (not recorded which). Every receptor here comes from a male donor with ankylosing spondylitis.

The chain has TRBV7-9 and TRBJ1-1; 10 bases match TRBD1. The CDR3 totals 16 residues. Germline trimming cut 5 bases from V and 2 bases from J; bases unmatched to any gene: 8. Looked up from germline, CDR1 is SEHNR and CDR2 is FQNEAQ (reference sequence). CDR3 loop: CASSIGQGVSNTEAFF. In DNA form, the CDR3 reads TGTGCCAGCAGCATAGGACAGGGGGTTTCCAACACTGAAGCTTTCTTT. Together with reference TRBV7-9 and TRBJ1-1, the CDR3 gives the full variable domain: DTGVSQNPRHKITKRGQNVTFRCDPISEHNRLYWYRQTLGQGPEFLTYFQNEAQLEKSRLLSDRFSAERPKGSFSTLEIQRTEQGDSAMYLCASSIGQGVSNTEAFFGQGTRLTVV.

The gene calls are TRBV5-1 and TRBJ2-1, with unresolved D. V gave up 4 bases and J gave up 7 bases, with 15 bases separating them. CDR1 and CDR2 (germline): SGHRS, YFSETQ. The CDR3 length is 14 residues. CDR3 sequence reads: CASSVQPGSNEQFF. In nucleotides, the CDR3 is TGCGCCAGCAGCGTCCAGCCGGGTAGTAATGAGCAGTTCTTC.

There are a few counts of this clonotype. Here the CDR3 DNA reads TGTGCCAGCAGCCAAGAGGGGACAGGATTATGGGGGCAGTACTTC. Translation gives CASSQEGTGLWGQYF. The chain is built from TRBV3-1 and TRBJ2-7, with 8 bases fitting TRBD1. The CDR3 is 15 amino acids. Trimming cost V 0 bases and J 9 bases; bases outside gene matches: 10. Germline CDR1 is LGHDT and CDR2 is YNNKEL (reference sequence).

At least ten counts were recorded for this clonotype. This chain links TRBV11-1 with TRBJ2-1; TRBD2 agrees at 11 bases. V was clipped by 5 bases and J by 3 bases; unmatched bases: 21. This CDR3 is 21 amino acids long. Germline-derived CDR1 and CDR2 are SGHAT and FQDESV (reference sequence). The CDR3 loop reads CASSPRLKSLAGGIGYNEQFF. CDR3 coding DNA: TGTGCCAGCAGCCCCCGCCTCAAGTCGCTAGCGGGAGGAATTGGCTACAATGAGCAGTTCTTC.

This chain connects TRBV6-1 to TRBJ2-3, with 8 positions matching TRBD1. CDR3 size: 15 residues. Germline-derived CDR1 and CDR2 are MNHNS and SASEGT. V lost 6 bases to trimming and J lost 0 bases; unmatched junction nucleotides: 5. CDR3 nucleotides: TGTGCCAGCAGGGCTGGACAGGGCAGCACAGATACGCAGTATTTT. This sequence encodes CASRAGQGSTDTQYF.

The rearrangement joins TRBV20-1 to TRBJ1-5; D is uncertain. Germline V CDR1 and CDR2: DFQATT, SNEGSKA (reference sequence). The CDR3 sequence is 13 residues long. Deletions cut 0 bases from V and 0 bases from J, with 3 bases between. In DNA, the CDR3 is TGCAGTGCTAGAGAGGGTAGCAATCAGCCCCAGCATTTT. Protein: CSAREGSNQPQHF.

By proportion, this clonotype is medium-sized (0.01 to 0.1%). The rearrangement uses TRBV10-2 and TRBJ2-3, with unresolved D. CDR1 is WSHSY and CDR2 is SAAADI in the germline V gene. The CDR3 is 14 residues long. Trimming left V 6 bases short and J 4 bases short, with 14 bases between. Here the CDR3 reads CASSQTGLADTQYF. DNA of the CDR3: TGCGCCAGCAGCCAAACTGGGCTTGCAGATACGCAGTATTTT.

This sequence joins TRBV2 and TRBJ2-1, with TRBD2 as a possible D gene (6 bases). V lost 7 bases, J lost 3 bases, and 13 bases lay in between. The CDR3 consists of 14 residues. Per the germline V gene, CDR1 is SNHLY and CDR2 is FYNNEI. CDR3 DNA sequence: TGTGCCAGCACCGGGGGAGGAGGCTACAATGAGCAGTTCTTC. As protein: CASTGGGGYNEQFF.

This clonotype has only a few counts. The chain recombines TRBV20-1 with TRBJ1-5, with 7 positions matching TRBD1. This CDR3 has 14 amino acids. With V trimmed by 6 bases and J by 0 bases, 5 bases remained unmatched. Germline V lookup: CDR1 DFQATT, CDR2 SNEGSKA (reference sequence). The CDR3 DNA is TGCAGTGCCATCGACAGGGTTAGCAATCAGCCCCAGCATTTT. Its translation: CSAIDRVSNQPQHF.

This clonotype was found a few times. This chain joins TRBV6-2 or TRBV6-3 and TRBJ2-5; D remains unclear. Germline CDR1 MNHEY, CDR2 SVGEGT. The ends were cut back, 4 bases at V and 6 bases at J, with 18 bases in the middle. This CDR3 region has 15 residues. CDR3 region: CASSLNSRAAQTQYF. CDR3 nucleotide sequence: TGTGCCAGCAGTTTGAATAGTCGGGCGGCCCAGACCCAGTACTTC.

The sample holds many counts of this clonotype. The V and J genes are TRBV7-2 and TRBJ2-1; D possibly matches TRBD1 or TRBD2 (6 bases each). CDR3 length: 16 amino acids. Trimming cost V 4 bases and J 2 bases, with 15 bases left between them. The germline V gene has CDR1 SGHTA and CDR2 FQGNSA. The CDR3 DNA follows: TGTGCCAGCAGCTCAAGGGGGGCAGGGACCTACAATGAGCAGTTCTTC. It codes for CASSSRGAGTYNEQFF.

The chain recombines TRBV30 with TRBJ2-6; D might be TRBD2 (5 bases). CDR3 length: 17 residues. V was clipped by 2 bases and J by 1 base, with 15 bases between them. Germline CDR1 reads GTSNPN; CDR2 reads SVGIG (reference sequence). The CDR3 sequence is CAWSRGKAPSGANVLTF. CDR3 in DNA: TGTGCCTGGAGTCGAGGGAAAGCTCCTTCTGGGGCCAACGTCCTGACTTTC. Variable domain in full (rest from reference TRBV30 and TRBJ2-6): SQTIHQWPATLVQPVGSPLSLECTVEGTSNPNLYWYRQAAGRGLQLLFYSVGIGQISSEVPQNLSASRPQDRQFILSSKKLLLSDSGFYLCAWSRGKAPSGANVLTFGAGSRLTVL.

The gene calls are TRBV20-1 and TRBJ1-5, with 9 nucleotides matching TRBD1. The germline V gene has CDR1 DFQATT and CDR2 SNEGSKA (reference sequence). The CDR3 loop spans 16 amino acids. Trimming at V came to 0 bases and at J to 5 bases, leaving 8 bases not matched to a gene. The CDR3 DNA is TGCAGTGCTAGAGATGCTGGGACAGGGTCATATCAGCCCCAGCATTTT. Its translation is CSARDAGTGSYQPQHF.

As DNA, the CDR3 is TGTGCCAGCGCCCCCGGGCAGGGGAACTATGGCTACACCTTC. Its translation: CASAPGQGNYGYTF. The rearrangement joins TRBV7-2 to TRBJ1-2; a weak D match, TRBD1 (6 bases). Germline values: CDR1 SGHTA, CDR2 FQGNSA. V lost 8 bases and J 2 bases, leaving 15 bases between the germline ends. CDR3 size: 14 residues.

The chain recombines TRBV6-1 with TRBJ1-5; D ambiguous. The CDR3 has 15 amino acids. V shed 6 bases and J shed 2 bases, with 14 bases lying between them. Germline loops: CDR1 MNHNS, CDR2 SASEGT. The CDR3 DNA reads TGTGCCAGCAGGCGGACCGTTTTGGGCAATCAGCCCCAGCATTTT. This sequence encodes CASRRTVLGNQPQHF.

The chain recombines TRBV29-1 with TRBJ2-5; D call uncertain. This CDR3 spans 13 amino acids. Trimming left V 2 bases short and J 5 bases short, with 12 bases between. Germline values: CDR1 SQVTM, CDR2 ANQGSEA. The CDR3 DNA reads as TGCAGCGTTGAACCGAGCGAGAGGGAGACCCAGTACTTC. It yields the protein CSVEPSERETQYF.